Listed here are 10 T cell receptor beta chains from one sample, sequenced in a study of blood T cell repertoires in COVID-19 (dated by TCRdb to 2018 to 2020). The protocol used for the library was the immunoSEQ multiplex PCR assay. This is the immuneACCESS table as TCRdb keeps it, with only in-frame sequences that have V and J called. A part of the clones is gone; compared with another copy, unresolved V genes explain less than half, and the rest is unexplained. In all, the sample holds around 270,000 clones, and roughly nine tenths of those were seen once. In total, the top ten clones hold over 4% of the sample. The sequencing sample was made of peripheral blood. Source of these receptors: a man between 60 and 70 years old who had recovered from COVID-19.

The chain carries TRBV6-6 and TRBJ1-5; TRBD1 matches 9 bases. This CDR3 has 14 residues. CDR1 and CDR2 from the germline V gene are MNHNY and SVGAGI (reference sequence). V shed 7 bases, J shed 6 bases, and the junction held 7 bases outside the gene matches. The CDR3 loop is CASTTQGARQPQHF. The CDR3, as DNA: TGTGCCAGCACCACACAGGGGGCACGTCAGCCCCAGCATTTT.

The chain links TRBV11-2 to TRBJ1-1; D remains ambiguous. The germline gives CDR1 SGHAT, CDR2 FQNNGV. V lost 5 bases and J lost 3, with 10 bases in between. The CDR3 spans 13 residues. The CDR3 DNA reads TGTGCCAGCAGCCCGGCACTACACACTGAAGCTTTCTTT. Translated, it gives CASSPALHTEAFF. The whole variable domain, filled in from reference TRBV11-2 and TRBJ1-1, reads EAGVAQSPRYKIIEKRQSVAFWCNPISGHATLYWYQQILGQGPKLLIQFQNNGVVDDSQLPKDRFSAERLKGVDSTLKIQPAKLEDSAVYLCASSPALHTEAFFGQGTRLTVV.

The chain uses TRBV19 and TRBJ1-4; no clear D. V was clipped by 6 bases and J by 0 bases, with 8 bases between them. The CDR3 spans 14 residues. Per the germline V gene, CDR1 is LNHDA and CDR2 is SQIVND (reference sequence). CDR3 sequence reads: CASSPEATNEKLFF. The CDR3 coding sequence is TGTGCCAGTAGCCCGGAGGCAACTAATGAAAAACTGTTTTTT.

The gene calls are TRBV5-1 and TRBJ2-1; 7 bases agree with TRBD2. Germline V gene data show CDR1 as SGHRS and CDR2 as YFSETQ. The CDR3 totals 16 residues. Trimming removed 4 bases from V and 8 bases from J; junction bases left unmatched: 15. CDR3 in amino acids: CASSKGLGTAGDEQFF. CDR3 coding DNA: TGCGCCAGCAGCAAGGGACTGGGAACCGCGGGGGATGAGCAGTTCTTC.

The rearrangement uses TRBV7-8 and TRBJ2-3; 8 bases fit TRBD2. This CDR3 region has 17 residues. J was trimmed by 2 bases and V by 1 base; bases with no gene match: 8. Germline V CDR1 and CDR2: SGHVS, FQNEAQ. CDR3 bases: TGTGCCAGCAGCTTAGTTGGTAGCGGGGCAACCACAGATACGCAGTATTTT. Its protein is CASSLVGSGATTDTQYF.

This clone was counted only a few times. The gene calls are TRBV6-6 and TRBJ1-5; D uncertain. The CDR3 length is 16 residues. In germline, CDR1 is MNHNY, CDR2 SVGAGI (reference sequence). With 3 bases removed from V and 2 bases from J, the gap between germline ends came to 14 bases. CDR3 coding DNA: TGTGCCAGCAGTTATGGTCTAATCGGGGGCAATCAGCCCCAGCATTTT. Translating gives CASSYGLIGGNQPQHF.

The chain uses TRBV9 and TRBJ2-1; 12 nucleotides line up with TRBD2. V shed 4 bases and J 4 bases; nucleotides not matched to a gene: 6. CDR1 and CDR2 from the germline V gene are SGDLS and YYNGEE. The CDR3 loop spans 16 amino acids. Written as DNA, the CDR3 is TGTGCCAGCAGCCCCTCCGGACTAGCGGGGTACAATGAGCAGTTCTTC. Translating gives CASSPSGLAGYNEQFF.

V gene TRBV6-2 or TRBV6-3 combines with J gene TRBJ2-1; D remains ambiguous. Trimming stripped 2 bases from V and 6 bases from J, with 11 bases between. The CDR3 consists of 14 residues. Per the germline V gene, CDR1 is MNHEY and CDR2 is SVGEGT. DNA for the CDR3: TGTGCCAGCAGTTACGATGCAGTTCTCAATGAGCAGTTCTTC. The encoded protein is CASSYDAVLNEQFF.

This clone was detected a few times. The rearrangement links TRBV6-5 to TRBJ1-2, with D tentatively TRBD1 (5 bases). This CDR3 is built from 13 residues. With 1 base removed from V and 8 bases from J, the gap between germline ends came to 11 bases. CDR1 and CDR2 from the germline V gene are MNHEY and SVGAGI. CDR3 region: CASSYYTGYGYTF. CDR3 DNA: TGTGCCAGCAGTTACTATACAGGATACGGCTACACCTTC.

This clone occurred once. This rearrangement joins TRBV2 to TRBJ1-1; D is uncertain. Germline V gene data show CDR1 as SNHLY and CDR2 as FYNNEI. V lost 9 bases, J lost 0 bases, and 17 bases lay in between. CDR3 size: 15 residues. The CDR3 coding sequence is TGTGCCAGTAATGAGGAGCCGGCTATGAACACTGAAGCTTTCTTT. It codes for CASNEEPAMNTEAFF.